Presented here are 30 T cell receptor beta chains from one specimen sequenced in a study of shared clonotypes between healthy human individuals. Data came from immunoSEQ multiplex PCR; TCRdb stores just in-frame clones and leaves some out. The sample contains about 1 million clones, approximately 76% of which appear only once. The sequencing input was memory CD4+ T cells sorted from blood. Subset: CD45RA-negative fraction. These receptors all come from a man aged 18 to 30 in good health.

V and J are TRBV29-1 and TRBJ1-2, with a weak D call TRBD1 (5 bases). This CDR3 has 16 residues. The V end lost 0 bases, the J end lost 5 bases, and 19 bases lay between the germline ends. The germline V gene has CDR1 SQVTM and CDR2 ANQGSEA. The DNA for the CDR3 is TGCAGCGTTGAAGATCAGTCAGGGAGCAACGCATATGGCTACACCTTC. Its translation is CSVEDQSGSNAYGYTF. The entire variable domain, with the rest obtained from reference TRBV29-1 and TRBJ1-2, is as follows: SAVISQKPSRDICQRGTSLTIQCQVDSQVTMMFWYRQQPGQSLTLIATANQGSEATYESGFVIDKFPISRPNLTFSTLTVSNMSPEDSSIYLCSVEDQSGSNAYGYTFGSGTRLTVV.

The chain carries TRBV5-1 and TRBJ1-1; 8 bases agree with TRBD1. Germline V gives CDR1 SGHRS, CDR2 YFSETQ. The CDR3 has 14 residues. Trimming took 8 bases from V and 0 from J; bases not matched to a gene: 6. The CDR3 here is CASLSGGMNTEAFF. As DNA, the CDR3 is TGCGCCAGTTTATCAGGGGGCATGAACACTGAAGCTTTCTTT.

The chain is built from TRBV28 and TRBJ2-5; the D gene could be TRBD1 or TRBD2 (5 bases each). Germline CDR1 is MDHEN and CDR2 is SYDVKM. This CDR3 is built from 16 residues. V lost 4 bases and J lost 4, with 19 bases in between. The CDR3 nucleotides are TGTGCCAGCAGTTCCCGGGGCCTCCCTAAGCGAGAGACCCAGTACTTC. Its translation: CASSSRGLPKRETQYF.

The chain is built from TRBV29-1 and TRBJ1-1; TRBD1 matches at 10 bases. Germline V gene data show CDR1 as SQVTM and CDR2 as ANQGSEA. Germline trimming cut 4 bases from V and 7 bases from J; bases unmatched to any gene: 12. The CDR3 length is 15 residues. The CDR3 spells CSVVFGTGAGNEAFF. CDR3 coding DNA: TGCAGCGTTGTATTTGGGACAGGGGCTGGGAATGAAGCTTTCTTT.

The chain combines TRBV4-1 with TRBJ2-7, with 7 bases aligning to TRBD2. The CDR3 covers 17 residues. V dropped 0 bases and J dropped 0; count of bases not matched to a gene: 8. Germline loops: CDR1 MGHRA, CDR2 YSYEKL. The CDR3 reads CASSQEKGRGVSYEQYF. The CDR3 DNA reads as TGCGCCAGCAGCCAAGAAAAGGGACGGGGGGTCTCCTACGAGCAGTACTTC.

The chain employs TRBV7-2 and TRBJ1-1; D is uncertain. The germline CDR1 and CDR2 sequences are SGHTA and FQGNSA. This CDR3 comprises 13 residues. V lost 3 bases and J 4 bases, leaving 9 bases between the germline ends. This chain's CDR3 is CASSLLGVTEAFF. The CDR3 coding sequence is TGTGCCAGCAGCTTGCTTGGAGTCACTGAAGCTTTCTTT.

The rearrangement joins TRBV9 to TRBJ1-2; 7 nucleotides agree with TRBD1. Germline CDR1 reads SGDLS; CDR2 reads YYNGEE. The ends lost 0 bases at V and 7 bases at J; junction bases unmatched: 3. The CDR3 loop spans 13 amino acids. The CDR3 protein is CASSVGTGTGYTF. CDR3 nucleotide sequence: TGTGCCAGCAGCGTAGGGACAGGTACTGGCTACACCTTC. The full variable domain, with the rest looked up from reference TRBV9 and TRBJ1-2, is DSGVTQTPKHLITATGQRVTLRCSPRSGDLSVYWYQQSLDQGLQFLIQYYNGEERAKGNILERFSAQQFPDLHSELNLSSLELGDSALYFCASSVGTGTGYTFGSGTRLTVV.

The V and J genes are TRBV7-9 and TRBJ2-6; 9 bases agree with TRBD1. This CDR3 has 16 amino acids. The ends lost 6 bases at V and 0 bases at J; junction bases unmatched: 3. Germline CDR1 SEHNR, CDR2 FQNEAQ (reference sequence). CDR3 residues: CASRTGGNSGANVLTF. The CDR3 region has the DNA TGTGCCAGCAGGACAGGGGGAAACTCTGGGGCCAACGTCCTGACTTTC.

This clone came up once. The chain recombines TRBV4-1 with TRBJ2-3, with TRBD1 matching 10 bases. The CDR3 has 17 amino acids. J lost 4 bases, V lost 4 bases, and 11 bases had no gene match. The germline V gene encodes CDR1 MGHRA and CDR2 YSYEKL. CDR3 region: CASSLLRQGADADTQYF. The CDR3 DNA is TGCGCCAGCAGCCTACTGAGACAGGGGGCGGACGCAGATACGCAGTATTTT.

J is TRBJ1-2 and V is TRBV6-6; D is possibly TRBD1 (6 bases). V gave up 5 bases and J gave up 4 bases, with 14 bases separating them. This CDR3 is 14 amino acids long. The V gene's germline CDR1 is MNHNY and CDR2 SVGAGI (reference sequence). CDR3: CASSPSGDFYGYTF. In DNA form, the CDR3 reads TGTGCCAGCAGTCCCTCAGGGGACTTCTATGGCTACACCTTC.

J is TRBJ2-5 and V is TRBV2; maybe TRBD1 (8 bases). Germline CDR1 and CDR2: SNHLY and FYNNEI. V was cut by 7 bases and J by 4 bases, with 10 bases left in between. CDR3 size: 12 residues. The CDR3 is CASNRGGETQYF. CDR3 coding DNA: TGTGCCAGCAACAGGGGGGGAGAGACCCAGTACTTC.

The J gene is TRBJ2-3, the V gene TRBV2; 7 nucleotides agree with TRBD2. The germline gives CDR1 SNHLY, CDR2 FYNNEI. Trimming took 6 bases from V and 3 from J; bases not matched to a gene: 6. The CDR3 runs to 14 residues. CDR3 residues: CASRTSVETDTQYF. In DNA, the CDR3 is TGTGCCAGCAGAACTAGCGTAGAAACAGATACGCAGTATTTT.

The chain carries TRBV4-1 and TRBJ2-3, with 8 bases matching TRBD2. V shed 0 bases and J 4 bases; nucleotides not matched to a gene: 3. The CDR3 sequence is 15 residues long. Germline V gene data show CDR1 as MGHRA and CDR2 as YSYEKL. The CDR3 is CASSQDGRDSDTQYF. The CDR3 nucleotides read TGCGCCAGCAGCCAAGACGGGAGGGACTCAGATACGCAGTATTTT.

The rearrangement links TRBV5-6 to TRBJ1-5, with D perhaps TRBD1 (5 bases). V lost 3 bases and J 9 bases, leaving 10 bases between the germline ends. There are 12 residues in the CDR3. Per germline, CDR1 SGHDT and CDR2 YYEEEE. The CDR3 here is CASSSGGGPQHF. Written as DNA, the CDR3 is TGTGCCAGCAGCTCCGGCGGGGGGCCCCAGCATTTT.

This clone was picked up a small number of times. The V gene is TRBV6-4, the J gene TRBJ2-3; 9 bases fit TRBD2. Germline V gives CDR1 MRHNA, CDR2 SNTAGT. CDR3 length: 14 residues. Unmatched junction bases numbered 1, after V lost 0 bases and J lost 6 bases. Here the CDR3 reads CASSDSRGGDTQYF. The CDR3 DNA reads TGTGCCAGCAGTGACTCGCGGGGGGGGGATACGCAGTATTTT.

The genes are TRBV6-1 and TRBJ2-3; D perhaps matches TRBD2 (5 bases). V lost 4 bases, J lost 0 bases, and 11 bases lay in between. The germline gives CDR1 MNHNS, CDR2 SASEGT. The CDR3 contains 15 residues. The CDR3: CASSVDFTSTDTQYF. In DNA, the CDR3 is TGTGCCAGCAGTGTGGACTTTACTAGCACAGATACGCAGTATTTT.

This chain connects TRBV4-1 to TRBJ2-1, with D hard to call. The CDR3 extends over 16 amino acids. The germline V and J ends were trimmed by 0 bases and 0 bases, with 9 bases remaining between them. The germline gives CDR1 MGHRA, CDR2 YSYEKL. The CDR3 DNA follows: TGCGCCAGCAGCCAAGAAGGCGGTACCTCCTACAATGAGCAGTTCTTC. This translates into CASSQEGGTSYNEQFF.

The V gene is TRBV10-3, the J gene TRBJ2-3, with 9 bases that match TRBD2. Germline V lookup: CDR1 ENHRY, CDR2 SYGVKD. The CDR3 is 14 amino acids. The V and J ends lost 6 bases and 4 bases, in that order; junction bases with no gene match: 5. The CDR3, as DNA: TGTGCCATCAGGGATAGCGGGAGTGCAGATACGCAGTATTTT. Protein sequence: CAIRDSGSADTQYF.

This chain links TRBV28 with TRBJ1-4, with TRBD1 matching 7 bases. The CDR3 covers 13 residues. The V gene end was trimmed by 9 bases and the J gene end by 4 bases; junction bases not matched to a gene: 5. CDR1 is MDHEN and CDR2 is SYDVKM in the germline V gene. This CDR3 is CASTGTVNEKLFF. In nucleotides, the CDR3 is TGTGCCAGTACCGGGACAGTTAATGAAAAACTGTTTTTT. The variable domain in full, with the rest retrieved from reference TRBV28 and TRBJ1-4, is DVKVTQSSRYLVKRTGEKVFLECVQDMDHENMFWYRQDPGLGLRLIYFSYDVKMKEKGDIPEGYSVSREKKERFSLILESASTNQTSMYLCASTGTVNEKLFFGSGTQLSVL.

The chain has TRBV15 and TRBJ2-3; the match to TRBD2 covers 8 bases. The CDR3 length is 16 residues. Germline V lookup: CDR1 LNHNV, CDR2 YYDKDF (reference sequence). The trim removed 0 bases at V and 3 bases at J, leaving 5 bases unmatched. The CDR3 DNA is TGTGCCACCAGCAGAGATCTAGGACTAGCAACAGATACGCAGTATTTT. Translating gives CATSRDLGLATDTQYF. Looking up the rest from reference TRBV15 and TRBJ2-3 gives the full variable domain: DAMVIQNPRYQVTQFGKPVTLSCSQTLNHNVMYWYQQKSSQAPKLLFHYYDKDFNNEADTPDNFQSRRPNTSFCFLDIRSPGLGDTAMYLCATSRDLGLATDTQYFGPGTRLTVL.

The chain couples TRBV2 to TRBJ1-1; no definite D call. The V end was cut by 8 bases, the J end by 1 base, with 11 bases between. The V gene's germline CDR1 is SNHLY and CDR2 FYNNEI. The CDR3 loop spans 13 amino acids. This chain's CDR3 is CASAVLPNTEAFF. In DNA form, the CDR3 reads TGTGCCAGCGCAGTACTGCCGAACACTGAAGCTTTCTTT.

V usage is TRBV6-4 and J usage is TRBJ2-1; D perhaps matches TRBD1 (5 bases). CDR3 length equals 15 residues. V lost 2 bases and J 4 bases, leaving 12 bases between the germline ends. The germline gives CDR1 MRHNA, CDR2 SNTAGT. CDR3 DNA: TGTGCCAGCAGTGACCAGCCTAGGGGTTACAATGAGCAGTTCTTC. It specifies CASSDQPRGYNEQFF.

This sequence joins TRBV27 and TRBJ2-7; either TRBD1 or TRBD2 may supply D (5 bases each). Germline V gene data show CDR1 as MNHEY and CDR2 as SMNVEV (reference sequence). Trimming cost V 2 bases and J 5 bases, with 10 bases left between them. The CDR3 has 13 residues. The CDR3 sequence is CASSLPRGDEQYF. The CDR3 DNA reads TGTGCCAGCAGTTTACCTCGAGGGGACGAGCAGTACTTC.

The rearrangement joins TRBV18 to TRBJ2-5; TRBD2 matches 7 bases. J lost 1 base, V lost 1 base, and 6 bases had no gene match. The V gene's germline CDR1 is KGHSH and CDR2 LQKENI. The CDR3 consists of 16 residues. CDR3 nucleotides: TGTGCCAGCTCACCACTGAGATCGGGGGGCCAAGAGACCCAGTACTTC. It translates to CASSPLRSGGQETQYF.

CDR3 bases: TGTGCCAGCTCACCACCCCGGGGTGCCGGGGCCAACGTCCTGACTTTC. Amino acid sequence: CASSPPRGAGANVLTF. The chain couples TRBV18 to TRBJ2-6, with D perhaps TRBD2 (5 bases). CDR1 and CDR2 from the germline V gene are KGHSH and LQKENI. This CDR3 spans 16 amino acids. V was cut by 0 bases and J by 4 bases, with 10 bases left in between.

The chain employs TRBV15 and TRBJ2-5; D is possibly TRBD2 (6 bases). The CDR3 contains 17 residues. Germline CDR1 reads LNHNV; CDR2 reads YYDKDF (reference sequence). V gave up 0 bases and J gave up 2 bases, with 16 bases separating them. The CDR3 reads CATSRDGGWGEQETQYF. CDR3 DNA sequence: TGTGCCACCAGCAGAGATGGAGGATGGGGGGAACAAGAGACCCAGTACTTC.

Note on this clone: A read error may account for a junction end that differs from germline. The chain links TRBV7-2 to TRBJ2-3; possibly TRBD1 for D (6 bases). Germline V lookup: CDR1 SGHTA, CDR2 FQGNSA. The CDR3 covers 11 residues. This chain's CDR3 is CASSQHRDTVF. Here the CDR3 DNA reads TGTGCCAGCAGCCAGCACCGGGACACCGTATTT. The entire variable domain, with the rest obtained from reference TRBV7-2 and TRBJ2-3, is as follows: GAGVSQSPSNKVTEKGKDVELRCDPISGHTALYWYRQSLGQGLEFLIYFQGNSAPDKSGLPSDRFSAERTGGSVSTLTIQRTQQEDSAVYLCASSQHRDTVFGPGTRLTVL.

Comment on this clone: This sample includes further DNA sequences coding for the same CDR3. This sequence joins TRBV9 and TRBJ1-2, with 7 bases lining up with TRBD1. Germline assignment: CDR1 SGDLS and CDR2 YYNGEE. V shed 2 bases, J shed 3 bases, and the junction held 4 bases outside the gene matches. The CDR3 totals 14 residues. CDR3 protein: CASSVTGTDYGYTF. As DNA, the CDR3 is TGTGCCAGCAGCGTGACAGGGACCGACTATGGCTACACCTTC.

Turning to this clone: Other nucleotide sequences in the sample specify the same CDR3. The V gene is TRBV2, the J gene TRBJ2-2; the D gene is possibly TRBD1 (5 bases). This CDR3 comprises 15 residues. The V end lost 4 bases, the J end lost 2 bases, and 11 bases lay between the germline ends. Germline assignment: CDR1 SNHLY and CDR2 FYNNEI. The CDR3 loop reads CASSARTTNTGELFF. CDR3 in DNA: TGTGCCAGCAGTGCCCGGACAACTAACACCGGGGAGCTGTTTTTT.

The chain is built from TRBV9 and TRBJ2-2; possible D gene TRBD1, 6 bases. CDR1 is SGDLS and CDR2 is YYNGEE in the germline V gene. V was cut by 2 bases and J by 3 bases, with 23 bases left in between. This CDR3 is 19 amino acids long. This CDR3 reads CASSVQSLGAEVDTGELFF. Written as DNA, the CDR3 is TGTGCCAGCAGCGTCCAATCTTTGGGGGCGGAAGTAGACACCGGGGAGCTGTTTTTT.